These 18 T cell receptor beta chains share one sample of origin, sequenced in a study of blood T cells in healthy people across ages. The authors ran a second PCR of roughly 6 to 12 cycles using a sample-barcoded 5' primer and a J-beta primer mix. TCRdb re-called the 5' RACE reads with MiXCR, one entry per CDR3 protein. The sample includes about 1.6 million distinct CDR3 sequences, around 35% of them seen just once. Input material: blood. These receptors originate from a woman in her twenties or thirties in good health.

The CDR3 nucleotides are TGTGCCAGCTCACCACCCTTCGCTGAAGCTTTCTTT. It translates to CASSPPFAEAFF. V is TRBV18 and J is TRBJ1-1; D is ambiguous. This CDR3 region has 12 residues. In germline, CDR1 is KGHSH, CDR2 LQKENI. V lost 0 bases and J 6 bases, leaving 5 bases between the germline ends.

The V call is TRBV27, the J call TRBJ2-1, with TRBD2 matching over 10 bases. There are 15 residues in the CDR3. Per the germline V gene, CDR1 is MNHEY and CDR2 is SMNVEV (reference sequence). Trimming cost V 3 bases and J 7 bases; bases outside gene matches: 6. The CDR3 protein is CASSFQVAGGNEQFF. The CDR3, as DNA: TGTGCCAGCAGTTTTCAGGTAGCGGGAGGAAATGAGCAGTTCTTC.

This clonotype was observed a handful of times. CDR3: CAICPSNPTDTQYF. The CDR3 DNA sequence: TGTGCCATCTGTCCTAGCAACCCGACAGATACGCAGTATTTT. The V and J genes are TRBV10-3 and TRBJ2-3; possibly TRBD2 for D (5 bases). Between the trimmed V and J ends, which lost 8 bases and 3 bases, there was a span of 15 bases. The length of the CDR3 is 14 residues. CDR1 is ENHRY, CDR2 SYGVKD, per germline.

This clonotype was detected ten times or more. The rearrangement joins TRBV7-9 to TRBJ2-7, with 7 positions matching TRBD1. The V segment lost 4 bases and the J segment 0 bases; nucleotides outside the gene matches: 3. CDR1 is SEHNR, CDR2 FQNEAQ, per germline (reference sequence). There are 14 residues in the CDR3. The CDR3 DNA sequence: TGTGCCAGCAGCTCCCGGGACAGCTCCTACGAGCAGTACTTC. It yields the protein CASSSRDSSYEQYF.

This chain uses TRBV28 with TRBJ2-5; a possible D gene is TRBD1 (7 bases). The germline V gene has CDR1 MDHEN and CDR2 SYDVKM. This CDR3 has 15 residues. V was pared by 5 bases and J by 11 bases, with 24 bases between. The CDR3 bases are TGTGCCAGCAGTCTTCCCCGGCGGGACAGCTACAAGCAGTACTTC. It yields the protein CASSLPRRDSYKQYF. Looking up the rest from reference TRBV28 and TRBJ2-5 gives the full variable domain: DVKVTQSSRYLVKRTGEKVFLECVQDMDHENMFWYRQDPGLGLRLIYFSYDVKMKEKGDIPEGYSVSREKKERFSLILESASTNQTSMYLCASSLPRRDSYKQYFGPGTRLLVL.

The rearrangement uses TRBV2 and TRBJ1-2, with TRBD1 as a possible D gene (6 bases). Germline-derived CDR1 and CDR2 are SNHLY and FYNNEI. CDR3 size: 13 residues. Trimming took 3 bases from V and 4 from J, leaving 9 bases between them. CDR3 region: CASSEDSLYGYTF. The CDR3 nucleotides are TGTGCCAGCAGTGAGGACAGCCTCTATGGCTACACCTTC. Full variable domain (rest looked up from reference TRBV2 and TRBJ1-2): EPEVTQTPSHQVTQMGQEVILRCVPISNHLYFYWYRQILGQKVEFLVSFYNNEISEKSEIFDDQFSVERPDGSNFTLKIRSTKLEDSAMYFCASSEDSLYGYTFGSGTRLTVV.

The chain employs TRBV6-4 and TRBJ2-4; D gene uncertain. The J call is in doubt because the DNA end fits TRBJ2-7 better. This CDR3 has 13 amino acids. The germline CDR1 and CDR2 sequences are MRHNA and SNTAGT. The CDR3 sequence: CASSDSNNYEQYF. The CDR3 bases are TGTGCCAGCAGTGACTCGAACAACTACGAGCAGTACTTC.

V and J are TRBV20-1 and TRBJ1-1; 7 bases are shared with TRBD1. This CDR3 region has 18 residues. V trimming: 1 base; J trimming: 2 bases; junction bases outside the gene matches: 16. Germline CDR1 DFQATT, CDR2 SNEGSKA (reference sequence). This CDR3 is CSARGRYRGKAVNTEAFF. CDR3 nucleotide sequence: TGCAGTGCTAGAGGGAGGTACAGGGGTAAAGCCGTAAACACTGAAGCTTTCTTT.

This clonotype was counted at least ten times. One junction end disagrees with the germline gene, perhaps due to a read error. This chain connects TRBV5-1 to TRBJ2-7; 8 bases are a match to TRBD1. The germline gives CDR1 SGHRS, CDR2 YFSETQ. The CDR3 extends over 12 amino acids. CDR3 sequence (DNA): TGTGCCAGCAGTTCGACAGGGGACGAGCAGTACTTC. Protein sequence: CASSSTGDEQYF.

The chain uses TRBV27 and TRBJ1-1, with D perhaps TRBD1 (5 bases). The germline gives CDR1 MNHEY, CDR2 SMNVEV (reference sequence). Between the trimmed V and J ends, which lost 2 bases and 4 bases, there was a span of 14 bases. The CDR3 has 15 amino acids. The CDR3 bases are TGTGCCAGCAGTTTAAATTGGCGGGGGGGCACTGAAGCTTTCTTT. Translating gives CASSLNWRGGTEAFF.

Comment on this clonotype: This may be a read error: a much more frequent sequence differs by one nucleotide. The chain has TRBV7-9 and TRBJ2-4; D uncertain. The length of the CDR3 is 13 residues. CDR1 is SEHNR, CDR2 FQNEAQ, per germline (reference sequence). CDR3 coding DNA: TGTACCAGCAGCCCAGCGAGTAAAAACATTCAGTACTTC. It yields the protein CTSSPASKNIQYF.

At least ten counts were recorded for this clonotype. The chain links TRBV20-1 to TRBJ1-2, with D possibly TRBD1 on 6 matching bases. V dropped 0 bases and J dropped 6 bases, with 17 bases sitting between them. The germline V gene has CDR1 DFQATT and CDR2 SNEGSKA (reference sequence). The CDR3 runs 15 residues. Here the CDR3 reads CSARDQDRGADGYTF. In nucleotides, the CDR3 is TGCAGTGCTAGAGACCAGGATCGGGGGGCGGATGGCTACACCTTC.

This clonotype was observed a handful of times. At one end, the junction sequence differs from germline, possibly due to a read error. The chain joins TRBV27 to TRBJ2-1; D is possibly TRBD1 or TRBD2 (5 bases each). This CDR3 comprises 14 residues. In germline, CDR1 is MNHEY, CDR2 SMNVEV (reference sequence). CDR3 DNA: TGTGCCAGCAGTGAACCGGGACGGTACAGTGAGCAGTTCTTC. This gives the protein CASSEPGRYSEQFF.

The chain combines TRBV20-1 with TRBJ2-7; 8 nucleotides align to TRBD2. The J call is doubtful: the DNA matches TRBJ2-5 better. The CDR3 has 14 residues. Germline-derived CDR1 and CDR2 are DFQATT and SNEGSKA (reference sequence). The CDR3 DNA reads as TGCAGTGGGCTCTTGAGCGGGAGCGGTCAGACCCAGTACTTC. Translated, it gives CSGLLSGSGQTQYF.

The chain combines TRBV20-1 with TRBJ2-6; a weak D match, TRBD2 (6 bases). The V gene's germline CDR1 is DFQATT and CDR2 SNEGSKA (reference sequence). Deletions cut 2 bases from V and 1 base from J, with 18 bases between. The CDR3 length is 18 residues. CDR3 sequence: CSARPLTRGESGANVLTF. CDR3 sequence (DNA): TGCAGTGCTAGACCATTGACCCGCGGGGAATCTGGGGCCAACGTCCTGACTTTC.

On this clonotype itself: One end of the junction fails to match germline, which may point to a read error. This sequence joins TRBV27 and TRBJ2-3; the match to TRBD2 covers 14 bases. The CDR3 runs 16 residues. CDR1 and CDR2 from the germline V gene are MNHEY and SMNVEV (reference sequence). CDR3 residues: CASSSGTSGRPDMQYF. The CDR3 DNA sequence: TGTGCCAGCAGTTCGGGGACTAGCGGGAGACCAGATATGCAGTATTTT.

This clonotype appeared many times. The chain joins TRBV14 to TRBJ2-5; 7 bases are shared with TRBD1. CDR3 size: 16 residues. CDR1 and CDR2 from the germline V gene are SGHDN and FVKESK. J lost 0 bases, V lost 4 bases, and 8 bases had no gene match. CDR3 loop: CASSPRRRGHQETQYF. The DNA of the CDR3 is TGTGCCAGCAGCCCCCGTCGAAGGGGGCACCAAGAGACCCAGTACTTC.

This clonotype has more than one count but fewer than ten. The J gene is TRBJ2-7, the V gene TRBV4-1; 12 positions agree with TRBD2. Germline V gives CDR1 MGHRA, CDR2 YSYEKL. Trimming removed 5 bases from V and 7 bases from J; junction bases left unmatched: 9. The CDR3 consists of 15 residues. Here the CDR3 reads CASSTRLAGVWEQYF. In nucleotides, the CDR3 is TGCGCCAGCAGCACACGACTAGCGGGAGTATGGGAGCAGTACTTC.